The 5 T cell receptor beta chains in this list originate from one sample, sequenced in a study of blood T cell repertoires in COVID-19. Sequencing was performed with immunoSEQ multiplex PCR; in TCRdb, only in-frame clones are kept and a portion is missing. The repertoire holds about 290,000 clones, with just under 85% as singletons. The sample taken for sequencing was peripheral blood. These receptors all stem from a woman aged 45 to 65 with active or convalescent COVID-19.

This clone was detected a few times. The chain carries TRBV4-1 and TRBJ1-2; 8 positions match TRBD1. V shed 2 bases, J shed 5 bases, and the junction held 10 bases outside the gene matches. The CDR3 spans 16 residues. CDR1 and CDR2 (germline): MGHRA, YSYEKL. Here the CDR3 DNA reads TGCGCCAGCAGCCAAATCGACAGGGGATATAATTATGGCTACACCTTC. This encodes CASSQIDRGYNYGYTF.

This rearrangement joins TRBV6-5 to TRBJ2-3; 8 positions agree with TRBD2. From germline, CDR1 is MNHEY and CDR2 SVGAGI. V gave up 5 bases and J gave up 0 bases; unmatched junction bases: 4. This CDR3 has 15 amino acids. The CDR3 loop reads CASSPSGSSTDTQYF. Here the CDR3 DNA reads TGTGCCAGCAGTCCTAGCGGGTCAAGCACAGATACGCAGTATTTT.

The chain employs TRBV4-1 and TRBJ2-7; 10 positions agree with TRBD2. The V gene end was trimmed by 4 bases and the J gene end by 3 bases; junction bases not matched to a gene: 12. CDR3 length equals 17 residues. Germline V gene data show CDR1 as MGHRA and CDR2 as YSYEKL. CDR3 loop: CASSPQDGAGGNYEQYF. DNA of the CDR3: TGCGCCAGCAGCCCCCAGGATGGAGCGGGAGGGAACTACGAGCAGTACTTC.

This clone was seen a single time. The V gene is TRBV11-2, the J gene TRBJ2-1; maybe TRBD1 (6 bases). Trimming cost V 0 bases and J 7 bases, with 13 bases left between them. The CDR3 runs 15 residues. Per germline, CDR1 SGHAT and CDR2 FQNNGV. CDR3 region: CASSLERVRGNEQFF. Written as DNA, the CDR3 is TGTGCCAGCAGCTTAGAGAGGGTCAGGGGTAATGAGCAGTTCTTC.

The chain couples TRBV5-4 to TRBJ2-1; 7 bases are shared with TRBD2. Germline-derived CDR1 and CDR2 are SGHNT and YYREEE (reference sequence). V trimming: 0 bases; J trimming: 4 bases; junction bases outside the gene matches: 4. This CDR3 has 15 residues. As DNA, the CDR3 is TGTGCCAGCAGCTTGGCGGGAGGAGCATACAATGAGCAGTTCTTC. This translates into CASSLAGGAYNEQFF.